The next 20 T cell receptor beta chains were all read from a single sample in a study of T-cell reconstitution after alpha-beta-depleted transplantation in children. Unique molecular identifiers were used to barcode this TCRbeta library. TCRdb reprocessed the PCR reads with MiXCR, giving one entry per CDR3 protein. The profile shows hundreds of thousands of distinct CDR3 sequences, under 15% of them singletons. This sample comprised PBMCs, obtained before TCRalphabeta/CD19-depleted stem cell transplant. These receptors were obtained from a girl aged 2 to 9 with congenital amegakaryocytic thrombocytopenia, due to receive a stem cell transplant.

This clonotype was seen repeatedly, ten times or more. The chain joins TRBV15 to TRBJ2-3, with 7 bases identical to TRBD2. V shed 1 base, J shed 9 bases, and the junction held 10 bases outside the gene matches. This CDR3 region has 15 residues. Germline CDR1 reads LNHNV; CDR2 reads YYDKDF (reference sequence). The CDR3 region is CATSRGDRPRGTQYF. Here the CDR3 DNA reads TGTGCCACCAGCAGAGGGGACCGACCGCGGGGGACGCAGTATTTT.

This clonotype was seen at least ten times. The chain links TRBV20-1 to TRBJ2-3; D could derive from TRBD1 or TRBD2 (6 bases each). CDR1 DFQATT and CDR2 SNEGSKA come from the germline V gene (reference sequence). This CDR3 contains 14 residues. Trimming left V 2 bases short and J 4 bases short, with 13 bases between. The CDR3 protein is CSARRLEGADTQYF. The CDR3 region has the DNA TGCAGTGCTAGAAGACTAGAGGGGGCAGATACGCAGTATTTT.

This clonotype was found many times. V and J are TRBV12-3 or TRBV12-4 and TRBJ2-5; D is undetermined. Trimming took 7 bases from V and 5 from J, leaving 8 bases between them. CDR3 size: 11 residues. The CDR3, as DNA: TGTGCCAGCATCCCCTGGGAGACCCAGTACTTC. It encodes CASIPWETQYF.

This clonotype occurred many times. This sequence joins TRBV20-1 and TRBJ2-1; D tentatively fits TRBD1 or TRBD2 (6 bases each). From germline, CDR1 is DFQATT and CDR2 SNEGSKA (reference sequence). The V gene lost 1 base and the J gene lost 15 bases, with 31 bases spanning the gap. The CDR3 has 17 residues. The CDR3 loop is CSARAHRGGSDLPTRFF. The CDR3 DNA follows: TGCAGTGCTAGAGCTCACCGAGGGGGGTCCGATCTTCCTACGCGGTTCTTC.

About this clonotype itself: The germline gene is not matched at one end of the junction; a read error may be the cause. This sequence joins TRBV7-9 and TRBJ2-7; 7 nucleotides line up with TRBD2. The CDR3 extends over 14 amino acids. The germline V gene encodes CDR1 SEHNR and CDR2 FQNEAQ (reference sequence). The CDR3 DNA sequence: TGTGCCAGCAGCTTTCTAGCGGCCCCCTACGAGCAGTGCTTC. Its translation: CASSFLAAPYEQCF.

The CDR3 nucleotides read TGCGCCAGCAGCTTGGGGCGGGAGTATGAGCAGTTCTTC. Encoded protein: CASSLGREYEQFF. The rearrangement links TRBV5-1 to TRBJ2-1; 7 bases fit TRBD2. The germline CDR1 and CDR2 sequences are SGHRS and YFSETQ. The CDR3 extends over 13 amino acids. Germline trimming cut 0 bases from V and 8 bases from J; bases unmatched to any gene: 2.

V is TRBV18 and J is TRBJ2-3, with TRBD1 matching 9 bases. The CDR3 consists of 16 residues. V was clipped by 6 bases and J by 0 bases; unmatched bases: 7. The germline V gene encodes CDR1 KGHSH and CDR2 LQKENI. The CDR3 region is CASSRQGDRSTDTQYF. The CDR3 nucleotides read TGTGCCAGCTCTCGACAGGGGGACAGGAGCACAGATACGCAGTATTTT. The variable domain in full, with the rest retrieved from reference TRBV18 and TRBJ2-3, is NAGVMQNPRHLVRRRGQEARLRCSPMKGHSHVYWYRQLPEEGLKFMVYLQKENIIDESGMPKERFSAEFPKEGPSILRIQQVVRGDSAAYFCASSRQGDRSTDTQYFGPGTRLTVL.

This clonotype was counted at least ten times. V is TRBV12-3 or TRBV12-4 and J is TRBJ2-3, with 7 bases lining up with TRBD2. This CDR3 is 14 amino acids long. The junction had 7 bases not matched to a gene; V was cut back by 6 bases and J by 4 bases. CDR3 DNA: TGTGCCAGCAGCCCGACTAGCTTCTCAGATACGCAGTATTTT. Its protein is CASSPTSFSDTQYF.

This clonotype was seen many times. This rearrangement joins TRBV7-7 to TRBJ2-5; TRBD2 matches 7 bases. The germline V gene has CDR1 SSHAT and CDR2 FNYEAQ (reference sequence). The CDR3 is made up of 15 amino acids. J gave up 5 bases and V 3 bases, and 9 bases lay outside the gene matches. The CDR3 reads CASSFGVAGWETQYF. CDR3 DNA sequence: TGTGCCAGCAGCTTCGGGGTAGCGGGCTGGGAGACCCAGTACTTC.

This clonotype was found a few times. The chain joins TRBV12-3 or TRBV12-4 to TRBJ1-5, with TRBD1 as a possible D gene (5 bases). This CDR3 region has 14 residues. V lost 5 bases and J lost 3, with 11 bases in between. The CDR3 loop is CASSPRQYNQPQHF. CDR3 nucleotides: TGTGCCAGCAGTCCCCGACAGTACAATCAGCCCCAGCATTTT.

The V call is TRBV5-1, the J call TRBJ2-6, with D unresolved. This CDR3 is built from 17 residues. V dropped 4 bases and J dropped 0 bases, with 14 bases sitting between them. Germline CDR1 reads SGHRS; CDR2 reads YFSETQ. CDR3 coding DNA: TGCGCCAGCAGCCCCACACCGTTAATCTCTGGGGCCAACGTCCTGACTTTC. As protein: CASSPTPLISGANVLTF.

This clonotype was picked up a small number of times. V and J are TRBV7-9 and TRBJ1-2; D ambiguous. Germline V gene data show CDR1 as SEHNR and CDR2 as FQNEAQ (reference sequence). The CDR3 has 14 residues. Trimming left V 1 base short and J 5 bases short, with 11 bases between. DNA for the CDR3: TGTGCCAGCAGCTTAGGTCGTGAGGCTTATGGCTACACCTTC. Its translation: CASSLGREAYGYTF.

This clonotype was seen many times. The CDR3: CASSQYYNEQFF. CDR3 coding DNA: TGCGCCAGCAGCCAATATTACAATGAGCAGTTCTTC. This rearrangement joins TRBV4-1 to TRBJ2-1; D gene ambiguous. Germline loops: CDR1 MGHRA, CDR2 YSYEKL. The CDR3 consists of 12 residues. The V and J ends lost 2 bases and 4 bases respectively, with 3 bases between them.

Many counts were recorded for this clonotype. The gene calls are TRBV5-6 and TRBJ2-1; D may be TRBD2 (6 bases). There are 12 residues in the CDR3. V was shortened by 7 bases and J by 7 bases, with 12 bases between the two germline ends. Germline V gene lookup returns CDR1 SGHDT and CDR2 YYEEEE. This CDR3 is CASGNRGNEQFF. The CDR3 DNA reads as TGTGCCAGCGGGAACCGGGGGAATGAGCAGTTCTTC.

This clonotype was detected many times. V usage is TRBV5-1 and J usage is TRBJ2-1; D is ambiguous. The CDR3 spans 17 residues. Trimming removed 0 bases at V and 6 bases at J, with 19 bases between. Germline V gene sequence: CDR1 SGHRS, CDR2 YFSETQ. This CDR3 reads CASSLEISWSGPNEQFF. DNA of the CDR3: TGCGCCAGCAGCTTGGAGATTAGTTGGTCCGGCCCCAATGAGCAGTTCTTC. Looking up the rest from reference TRBV5-1 and TRBJ2-1 gives the full variable domain: KAGVTQTPRYLIKTRGQQVTLSCSPISGHRSVSWYQQTPGQGLQFLFEYFSETQRNKGNFPGRFSGRQFSNSRSEMNVSTLELGDSALYLCASSLEISWSGPNEQFFGPGTRLTVL.

There are a few counts of this clonotype. J is TRBJ2-7 and V is TRBV15; D may be TRBD1 or TRBD2 (5 bases each). CDR3 size: 16 residues. The V end was cut by 1 base, the J end by 4 bases, with 17 bases between. Germline loops: CDR1 LNHNV, CDR2 YYDKDF (reference sequence). DNA of the CDR3: TGTGCCACCAGCAGAGTCCCCAGGGACGGGATATACGAGCAGTACTTC. As protein: CATSRVPRDGIYEQYF.

At least ten counts were recorded for this clonotype. The chain has TRBV27 and TRBJ2-7; 10 nucleotides line up with TRBD1. Trimming at V came to 5 bases and at J to 2 bases, leaving 6 bases not matched to a gene. This CDR3 region has 15 residues. Looked up from germline, CDR1 is MNHEY and CDR2 is SMNVEV (reference sequence). CDR3 DNA sequence: TGTGCCAGCAGTAGGGGACAGGGGACGACCTACGAGCAGTACTTC. Protein: CASSRGQGTTYEQYF.

This rearrangement joins TRBV7-2 to TRBJ2-3, with 9 bases aligning to TRBD2. CDR3 size: 16 residues. After removal of 1 base from V and 6 bases from J, the junction contained 8 bases not matched to a gene. CDR1 is SGHTA and CDR2 is FQGNSA in the germline V gene. The DNA of the CDR3 is TGTGCCAGCAGCTTAGTGGCGGGAGGGCCGTTGGATACGCAGTATTTT. Protein sequence: CASSLVAGGPLDTQYF.

This chain joins TRBV7-2 and TRBJ2-1; TRBD2 aligns across 9 bases. Germline V gene sequence: CDR1 SGHTA, CDR2 FQGNSA. CDR3 size: 15 residues. J gave up 8 bases and V 1 base, and 6 bases lay outside the gene matches. Written as DNA, the CDR3 is TGTGCCAGCAGCTTAGGGCGGGAGGGCCCCGATGAGCAGTTCTTC. Protein: CASSLGREGPDEQFF.

Only a few counts were recorded for this clonotype. The chain recombines TRBV7-9 with TRBJ1-1; D uncertain. The germline gives CDR1 SEHNR, CDR2 FQNEAQ (reference sequence). Trimming cost V 4 bases and J 1 base, with 10 bases left between them. The CDR3 consists of 14 residues. The CDR3 nucleotides read TGTGCCAGCAGCTCCCGTCAGCCGAACACTGAAGCTTTCTTT. It specifies CASSSRQPNTEAFF.